These 7 T cell receptor beta chains originate from one sample sequenced in a study of shared clonotypes between healthy human individuals. Profiling relied on immunoSEQ multiplex PCR, and the TCRdb table lists in-frame clones only, not all of them. The top ten hold around 1.4% of the sample, which has about 960,000 clones, approximately 76% seen once. Sequencing input: memory CD4+ T cells sorted from blood. Documented subset: CD45RA-negative fraction. The receptors come from a man between 18 and 35 years old in good health.

The V gene is TRBV6-5, the J gene TRBJ2-1; TRBD1 matches at 8 bases. The CDR3 has 14 residues. Losses at the gene ends were 7 bases for V and 7 bases for J; bases not matched to a gene: 9. Germline V lookup: CDR1 MNHEY, CDR2 SVGAGI. CDR3 nucleotides: TGTGCCAGCACCCGAGGCAGGGGGCTGAATGAGCAGTTCTTC. It yields the protein CASTRGRGLNEQFF.

This chain links TRBV10-3 with TRBJ1-2; 9 positions agree with TRBD1. Germline V lookup: CDR1 ENHRY, CDR2 SYGVKD. J was trimmed by 6 bases and V by 3 bases; bases with no gene match: 8. CDR3 length: 15 amino acids. The CDR3 sequence is CAISDDGTGRDGYTF. Here the CDR3 DNA reads TGTGCCATCAGTGACGATGGGACAGGGCGGGATGGCTACACCTTC.

This sequence joins TRBV7-2 and TRBJ1-1, with 9 bases aligning to TRBD1. The J segment lost 0 bases and the V segment lost 7 bases, leaving 12 bases of the junction unmatched. Germline V CDR1 and CDR2: SGHTA, FQGNSA. The CDR3 runs 17 residues. The CDR3 spells CASTLDRGRRMNTEAFF. CDR3 DNA sequence: TGTGCCAGCACCCTGGACAGGGGTCGAAGAATGAACACTGAAGCTTTCTTT.

The CDR3 DNA follows: TGTGCCAGCAGCCCGACTTGGGGGGCAAACTATAATTCACCCCTCCACTTT. Amino acids: CASSPTWGANYNSPLHF. V and J are TRBV5-5 and TRBJ1-6, with a possible D match to TRBD1 (6 bases). The CDR3 extends over 17 amino acids. The germline gives CDR1 SGHKS, CDR2 YYEKEE (reference sequence). Trimming took 4 bases from V and 3 from J, leaving 17 bases between them.

The J gene is TRBJ2-7, the V gene TRBV2, with 9 bases identical to TRBD1. The CDR3 runs 16 residues. With V trimmed by 4 bases and J by 7 bases, 14 bases remained unmatched. Germline V gives CDR1 SNHLY, CDR2 FYNNEI. CDR3 nucleotides: TGTGCCAGCAGTGGACCCGGGACAGGGAGGATTTGGGAGCAGTACTTC. This sequence encodes CASSGPGTGRIWEQYF.

The sample holds many counts of this clone. This sample includes further DNA sequences coding for the same CDR3. The chain uses TRBV7-8 and TRBJ1-1; TRBD1 matches 7 bases. This CDR3 is 13 amino acids long. V lost 3 bases to trimming and J lost 5 bases; unmatched junction nucleotides: 3. Per germline, CDR1 SGHVS and CDR2 FQNEAQ. In nucleotides, the CDR3 is TGTGCCAGCAGCTTTAGCAGGGGGACTGAAGCTTTCTTT. It codes for CASSFSRGTEAFF.

The chain employs TRBV7-9 and TRBJ2-7; perhaps TRBD1 as D (5 bases). Trimming cost V 7 bases and J 6 bases, with 19 bases left between them. The CDR3 extends over 14 amino acids. Germline V CDR1 and CDR2: SEHNR, FQNEAQ (reference sequence). The CDR3: CASTNKGAGSEQYF. The CDR3, as DNA: TGTGCCAGCACCAACAAAGGGGCTGGTAGCGAGCAGTACTTC.